This TCR beta chain was recovered during a study of CD8 T cells in Susac syndrome. Study in general: Blood was drawn from Susac syndrome patients while they were therapy-naive, on corticosteroids, or on intravenous immunoglobulin alone.

Random hexamers were used to reverse transcribe 0.5 to 1 ug of RNA. immunoSEQ multiplex PCR amplified TCR beta CDR3 across 54 Vbeta, 13 Jbeta. TCRdb re-analysed the immunoSEQ multiplex PCR reads in MiXCR, keeping a single row per CDR3 protein. The sample records under 200,000 distinct CDR3 sequences, about 94% being singletons. This clonotype was seen a single time. What it binds is not known. Findings and caveats of the study: Clonal expansion was absent from the CD4+ T cell repertoires in Susac syndrome. It was acknowledged by the study that relatively few individuals were included in its TCR sequencing and HLA analysis.

The germline gives CDR1 LNHDA, CDR2 SQIVND (reference sequence). V was clipped by 7 bases and J by 1 base, with 11 bases between them. CDR3 size: 14 residues. The sequenced sample consisted of CD4+ T cells from PBMCs. This clonotype was sampled from a human donor with Susac syndrome. The chain recombines TRBV19 with TRBJ1-5; D may be TRBD1 (5 bases). CDR3 DNA: TGTGCCAGTATGAGCAGGGTCAGCAATCAGCCCCAGCATTTT. Translation gives CASMSRVSNQPQHF.